Sequencing of this T cell receptor (beta chain) was carried out in a study of blood T cell repertoires in COVID-19. Study context: COVID-19 samples, acute and convalescent, were from the United States, Italy and Spain. Sources were T cells, B-cell-depleted T cells, or PBMCs; the material itself was cDNA or gDNA.

In the source study's methods: Reference gene primer amplification in the assay estimated nucleated cell counts. The data were produced by immunoSEQ multiplex PCR, yet TCRdb's version contains in-frame clones alone and is incomplete. V and J calls and clone size follow that table, whereas D and trimming were derived from the DNA. Of under 100,000 clones listed, more than 75% are singletons. Germline CDR1 reads MNHEY; CDR2 reads SMNVEV (reference sequence). CDR3 length: 14 amino acids. Trimming removed 8 bases from V and 5 bases from J, with 18 bases in between. Source material: peripheral blood. The chain combines TRBV27 with TRBJ2-5, with D possibly TRBD2 on 5 matching bases. The sequence derives from a man in his 60s with acute or convalescent COVID-19. For the CDR3, the DNA is TGTGCCAGCGCACGAAGCGGACCCCAGGAGACCCAGTACTTC. It yields the protein CASARSGPQETQYF.